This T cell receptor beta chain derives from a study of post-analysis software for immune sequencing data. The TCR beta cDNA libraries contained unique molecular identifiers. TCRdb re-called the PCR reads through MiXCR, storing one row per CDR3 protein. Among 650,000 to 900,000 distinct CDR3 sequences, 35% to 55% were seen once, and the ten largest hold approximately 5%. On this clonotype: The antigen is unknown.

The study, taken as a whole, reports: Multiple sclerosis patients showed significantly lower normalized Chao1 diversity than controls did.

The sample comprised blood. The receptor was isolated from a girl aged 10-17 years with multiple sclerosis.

CDR3 region: CSFSSQGAYGYTF. CDR3 nucleotides: TGCAGCTTTTCGTCTCAGGGGGCCTATGGCTACACCTTC. This rearrangement joins TRBV29-1 to TRBJ1-2; TRBD1 matches at 8 bases. This CDR3 is 13 amino acids long. V was clipped by 8 bases and J by 4 bases; unmatched bases: 9. CDR1 is SQVTM, CDR2 ANQGSEA, per germline.